One and the same sample provided the 18 T cell receptor beta chains below, sequenced in a study of T cell responses to AZD1222 COVID-19 vaccine. Assay: immunoSEQ multiplex PCR; the TCRdb copy retains only in-frame clones and omits some. The sample lists under 100,000 clones; approximately 90% were seen once. This sample comprised peripheral blood, obtained on day 0 of AZD1222 vaccination. These receptors originate from an adult in good health.

This clone was seen just once. The chain carries TRBV14 and TRBJ2-3; D perhaps matches TRBD2 (5 bases). This CDR3 spans 17 amino acids. V was clipped by 1 base and J by 0 bases, with 14 bases between them. The germline gives CDR1 SGHDN, CDR2 FVKESK. The CDR3 here is CASSQGYGGRSTDTQYF. The CDR3 DNA is TGTGCCAGCAGCCAAGGGTATGGCGGGCGGAGCACAGATACGCAGTATTTT. Variable domain in full (rest from reference TRBV14 and TRBJ2-3): EAGVTQFPSHSVIEKGQTVTLRCDPISGHDNLYWYRRVMGKEIKFLLHFVKESKQDESGMPNNRFLAERTGGTYSTLKVQPAELEDSGVYFCASSQGYGGRSTDTQYFGPGTRLTVL.

This clone has just one count. The chain is built from TRBV28 and TRBJ1-3, with D unresolved. The CDR3 is made up of 12 amino acids. CDR1 is MDHEN, CDR2 SYDVKM, per germline. V lost 8 bases and J 0 bases, leaving 5 bases between the germline ends. The CDR3 is CASGDSGNTIYF. DNA for the CDR3: TGTGCCAGCGGGGACTCTGGAAACACCATATATTTT.

The chain has TRBV9 and TRBJ1-6; TRBD1 might be the D (6 bases). Germline V gene data show CDR1 as SGDLS and CDR2 as YYNGEE. This CDR3 is built from 15 residues. V was pared by 2 bases and J by 7 bases, with 13 bases between. This CDR3 reads CASSVFGTQNSPLHF. CDR3 coding DNA: TGTGCCAGCAGCGTTTTCGGGACACAAAATTCACCCCTCCACTTT.

The chain links TRBV9 to TRBJ1-3; no firm D call. Germline V gives CDR1 SGDLS, CDR2 YYNGEE. This CDR3 has 12 amino acids. V lost 3 bases to trimming and J lost 0 bases, with 1 base between them. CDR3 loop: CASSASGNTIYF. The CDR3 nucleotides read TGTGCCAGCAGCGCCTCTGGAAACACCATATATTTT. Looking up the rest from reference TRBV9 and TRBJ1-3 gives the full variable domain: DSGVTQTPKHLITATGQRVTLRCSPRSGDLSVYWYQQSLDQGLQFLIQYYNGEERAKGNILERFSAQQFPDLHSELNLSSLELGDSALYFCASSASGNTIYFGEGSWLTVV.

The chain carries TRBV28 and TRBJ1-4; TRBD1 matches at 7 bases. CDR1 is MDHEN and CDR2 is SYDVKM in the germline V gene. V shed 6 bases and J 10 bases; nucleotides not matched to a gene: 11. The CDR3 is made up of 14 amino acids. Here the CDR3 reads CASSAGQRPGKLFF. The CDR3 DNA follows: TGTGCCAGCAGCGCGGGACAGCGTCCGGGAAAACTGTTTTTT.

The CDR3 spells CASTMGGLGKPQHF. The CDR3 DNA reads as TGTGCCAGTACCATGGGGGGGTTGGGGAAGCCCCAGCATTTT. The genes are TRBV19 and TRBJ1-5; TRBD1 is a possible D gene (5 bases). This CDR3 is built from 14 residues. Germline values: CDR1 LNHDA, CDR2 SQIVND (reference sequence). The V end was cut by 7 bases, the J end by 8 bases, with 18 bases between. Full variable domain (missing parts from reference TRBV19 and TRBJ1-5): DGGITQSPKYLFRKEGQNVTLSCEQNLNHDAMYWYRQDPGQGLRLIYYSQIVNDFQKGDIAEGYSVSREKKESFPLTVTSAQKNPTAFYLCASTMGGLGKPQHFGDGTRLSIL.

The chain employs TRBV20-1 and TRBJ2-7; perhaps TRBD2 as D (5 bases). Germline loops: CDR1 DFQATT, CDR2 SNEGSKA (reference sequence). Trimming stripped 8 bases from V and 2 bases from J, with 10 bases between. The CDR3 consists of 11 residues. CDR3 amino acids: CSSWETYEQYF. The CDR3 DNA is TGCAGTTCATGGGAGACCTACGAGCAGTACTTC.

The chain is built from TRBV6-1 and TRBJ1-2, with 7 bases identical to TRBD1. CDR1 is MNHNS, CDR2 SASEGT, per germline. J was trimmed by 4 bases and V by 2 bases; bases with no gene match: 10. This CDR3 spans 16 amino acids. The CDR3 nucleotides are TGTGCCAGCAGTGAACTCGAGACAGGGTATGGCTATGGCTACACCTTC. Amino acids: CASSELETGYGYGYTF.

The J gene is TRBJ2-3, the V gene TRBV28; 8 nucleotides match TRBD1. CDR1 MDHEN and CDR2 SYDVKM come from the germline V gene. The CDR3 extends over 14 amino acids. V was pared by 9 bases and J by 6 bases, with 11 bases of the junction left unmatched. The CDR3: CASYRGFVGDTQYF. In DNA, the CDR3 is TGTGCCAGTTACAGGGGGTTTGTGGGGGATACGCAGTATTTT.

This chain links TRBV3-1 (or the pseudogene TRBV3-2) with TRBJ2-5; 11 positions match TRBD2. Trimming cost V 4 bases and J 7 bases; bases outside gene matches: 5. CDR3 length: 14 residues. CDR1 and CDR2 from the germline V gene are LGHDT and YNNKEL (reference sequence). This CDR3 is CASSPGTSGTTQYF. The CDR3 nucleotides read TGTGCCAGCAGCCCCGGGACTAGCGGTACGACCCAGTACTTC.

This sequence joins TRBV19 and TRBJ2-1; the D gene is possibly TRBD2 (7 bases). There are 17 residues in the CDR3. V lost 6 bases to trimming and J lost 6 bases, with 24 bases between them. In germline, CDR1 is LNHDA, CDR2 SQIVND (reference sequence). The CDR3 is CASRNLFPGGFINEQFF. The CDR3, as DNA: TGTGCCAGTAGGAACCTCTTTCCGGGGGGCTTCATCAATGAGCAGTTCTTC.

The V and J genes are TRBV29-1 and TRBJ1-3; D gene unclear. With 5 bases removed from V and 4 bases from J, the gap between germline ends came to 18 bases. The CDR3 extends over 15 amino acids. Germline assignment: CDR1 SQVTM and CDR2 ANQGSEA. Written as DNA, the CDR3 is TGCAGCGTTTCTATTCCCCGACTTAGGGGAAACACCATATATTTT. Protein sequence: CSVSIPRLRGNTIYF.

The gene calls are TRBV5-8 and TRBJ1-2; possible D gene TRBD1, 6 bases. Trimming removed 0 bases at V and 8 bases at J, with 11 bases between. The CDR3 loop spans 13 amino acids. The germline CDR1 and CDR2 sequences are SGHTS and YDEGEE. Here the CDR3 reads CASSLVRGSGYTF. CDR3 nucleotide sequence: TGTGCCAGCAGCTTGGTCAGGGGAAGCGGCTACACCTTC.

The chain carries TRBV9 and TRBJ1-4; tentative D call: TRBD1 (5 bases). This CDR3 spans 15 amino acids. Trimming removed 4 bases from V and 4 bases from J, with 14 bases in between. CDR1 and CDR2 from the germline V gene are SGDLS and YYNGEE. CDR3 DNA sequence: TGTGCCAGCAGCCAAACCACAGGCAATAATGAAAAACTGTTTTTT. Protein product: CASSQTTGNNEKLFF.

The rearrangement joins TRBV7-9 to TRBJ1-1; D may be TRBD1 (5 bases). V was clipped by 1 base and J by 1 base, with 22 bases between them. CDR1 SEHNR and CDR2 FQNEAQ come from the germline V gene (reference sequence). This CDR3 comprises 19 residues. CDR3 DNA sequence: TGTGCCAGCAGCTTAGATCGGGCTGCGGGGGGAGGGAGGAACACTGAAGCTTTCTTT. It yields the protein CASSLDRAAGGGRNTEAFF.

This sequence joins TRBV6-5 and TRBJ2-7; D perhaps matches TRBD1 (5 bases). Germline loops: CDR1 MNHEY, CDR2 SVGAGI. The CDR3 sequence is 12 residues long. The ends were cut back, 0 bases at V and 7 bases at J, with 7 bases in the middle. Here the CDR3 reads CASSYSRQEQYF. CDR3 nucleotide sequence: TGTGCCAGCAGTTACTCGAGACAGGAGCAGTACTTC.

V gene TRBV7-2 combines with J gene TRBJ2-7; TRBD2 aligns across 11 bases. V shed 3 bases and J 2 bases; nucleotides not matched to a gene: 0. Germline assignment: CDR1 SGHTA and CDR2 FQGNSA. The CDR3 loop spans 14 amino acids. CDR3 region: CASSFSGGAYEQYF. In DNA form, the CDR3 reads TGTGCCAGCAGCTTTAGCGGGGGGGCCTACGAGCAGTACTTC.

This CDR3 is CASSSGTVQRPQHF. CDR3 DNA: TGTGCCAGCAGCTCCGGGACGGTTCAACGGCCCCAGCATTTT. The chain recombines TRBV7-9 with TRBJ1-5; possible D gene TRBD1, 5 bases. Per the germline V gene, CDR1 is SEHNR and CDR2 is FQNEAQ (reference sequence). The V and J ends lost 4 bases and 9 bases respectively, with 16 bases between them. CDR3 length: 14 residues.